The 9 T cell receptor beta chains below all came from one sample that was sequenced in a study of human T cells and chemical hapten exposure. TCRdb itself ran the RACE reads through MiXCR, one entry per CDR3 protein. The table has some 170,000 distinct CDR3 sequences, 20% to 25% seen once. Time point: patch test 1, 2 weeks after DPC sensitization. The treatment here: therapeutic diphenylcyclopropenone sensitization with weekly scalp DPC. This specimen was whole blood, taken in connection with sensitization to the hapten diphenylcyclopropenone (DPC). These receptors all come from a woman aged 45-65 years with alopecia areata. Some clones in this sample may be carry-over from other donors' samples.

The gene calls are TRBV6-5 and TRBJ2-3; 7 bases fit TRBD2. This CDR3 contains 16 residues. Germline lookup yields CDR1 MNHEY and CDR2 SVGAGI. Trimming cost V 0 bases and J 2 bases; bases outside gene matches: 5. In DNA form, the CDR3 reads TGTGCCAGCAGTTACTCGGCTAGCGGCGCCACAGATACGCAGTATTTT. Translation gives CASSYSASGATDTQYF.

On this clonotype itself: Relative to the germline gene, one junction end is altered; a read error may explain this. This chain uses TRBV5-5 with TRBJ1-4; 8 positions match TRBD1. Germline values: CDR1 SGHKS, CDR2 YYEKEE (reference sequence). The length of the CDR3 is 15 residues. CDR3 sequence (DNA): TGTGCCCGCAGCTGGACAGGGACCCAAGATGAAAAACTGTTTTTT. It yields the protein CARSWTGTQDEKLFF.

This clonotype was detected a few times. The rearrangement links TRBV10-3 to TRBJ2-7; a weak D match, TRBD1 (5 bases). Trimming pared 0 bases from V and 5 bases from J, leaving 20 bases between. Germline CDR1 ENHRY, CDR2 SYGVKD. CDR3 size: 17 residues. CDR3 in DNA: TGTGCCATCAGTGAGTCGCCAAGAACGGAAGGGGTGGACGAGCAGTACTTC. This translates into CAISESPRTEGVDEQYF.

CDR3 sequence: CASSLGARHNEQFF. CDR3 DNA sequence: TGCGCCAGCAGCTTGGGGGCCCGACACAATGAGCAGTTCTTC. The J gene is TRBJ2-1, the V gene TRBV5-1; D gene uncertain. CDR3 length: 14 residues. Trimming removed 0 bases from V and 5 bases from J, with 9 bases in between. Germline V CDR1 and CDR2: SGHRS, YFSETQ.

This clonotype was counted a few times. This chain joins TRBV10-3 and TRBJ1-1, with D possibly matching TRBD1 (5 bases). V dropped 6 bases and J dropped 0 bases, with 11 bases sitting between them. The CDR3 has 14 amino acids. Germline V gives CDR1 ENHRY, CDR2 SYGVKD. This CDR3 is CAIREGRLNTEAFF. CDR3 DNA: TGTGCCATCAGGGAGGGACGGTTGAACACTGAAGCTTTCTTT.

This clonotype has a handful of counts. The chain recombines TRBV7-2 with TRBJ2-7, with 7 nucleotides matching TRBD1. The trim removed 1 base at V and 4 bases at J, leaving 7 bases unmatched. Germline CDR1 is SGHTA and CDR2 is FQGNSA. This CDR3 has 15 residues. In nucleotides, the CDR3 is TGTGCCAGCAGCTTAGGAGGGGGCGCGGGTTACGAGCAGTACTTC. Protein sequence: CASSLGGGAGYEQYF.

The genes are TRBV7-8 and TRBJ1-1, with unresolved D. The CDR3 extends over 15 amino acids. Germline values: CDR1 SGHVS, CDR2 FQNEAQ. Trimming shortened V by 5 bases and J by 0 bases, and 13 bases separated the two germline ends. CDR3 in amino acids: CASSPGEAVNTEAFF. The CDR3 DNA follows: TGTGCCAGCAGCCCAGGTGAGGCGGTGAACACTGAAGCTTTCTTT. The variable domain in full, completed from reference TRBV7-8 and TRBJ1-1, reads GAGVSQSPRYKVAKRGQDVALRCDPISGHVSLFWYQQALGQGPEFLTYFQNEAQLDKSGLPSDRFFAERPEGSVSTLKIQRTQQEDSAVYLCASSPGEAVNTEAFFGQGTRLTVV.

This clonotype has more than one count but fewer than ten. CDR3 loop: CSVLTGGSYNEQFF. The CDR3 coding sequence is TGCAGCGTTCTGACAGGGGGGTCCTACAATGAGCAGTTCTTC. The V call is TRBV29-1, the J call TRBJ2-1; 9 bases are a match to TRBD1. V was clipped by 5 bases and J by 1 base; unmatched bases: 3. CDR1 and CDR2 from the germline V gene are SQVTM and ANQGSEA. CDR3 length: 14 amino acids.

The J gene is TRBJ1-6, the V gene TRBV3-1; possible D gene TRBD1, 6 bases. In germline, CDR1 is LGHDT, CDR2 YNNKEL (reference sequence). V dropped 3 bases and J dropped 9 bases, with 12 bases sitting between them. The CDR3 extends over 14 amino acids. CDR3: CASSHRAGASPLHF. In nucleotides, the CDR3 is TGTGCCAGCAGCCACAGGGCAGGGGCTTCACCCCTCCACTTT.